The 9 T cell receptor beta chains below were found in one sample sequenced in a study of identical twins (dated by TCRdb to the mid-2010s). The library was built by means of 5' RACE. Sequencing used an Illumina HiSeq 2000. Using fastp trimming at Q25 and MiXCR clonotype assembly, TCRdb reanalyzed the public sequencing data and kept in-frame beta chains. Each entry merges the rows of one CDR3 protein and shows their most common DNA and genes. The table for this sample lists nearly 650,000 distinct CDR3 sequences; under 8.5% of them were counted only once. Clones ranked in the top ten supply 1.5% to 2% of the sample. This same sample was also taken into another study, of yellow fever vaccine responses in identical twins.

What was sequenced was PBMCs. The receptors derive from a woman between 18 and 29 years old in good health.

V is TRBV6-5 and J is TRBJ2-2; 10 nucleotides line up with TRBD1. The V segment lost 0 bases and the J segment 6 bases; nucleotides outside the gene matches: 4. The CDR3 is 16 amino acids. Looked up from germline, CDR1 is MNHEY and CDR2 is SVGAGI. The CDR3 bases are TGTGCCAGCAGTTACTCGGCGGGACAGGGGTCCGGGGAGCTGTTTTTT. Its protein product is CASSYSAGQGSGELFF.

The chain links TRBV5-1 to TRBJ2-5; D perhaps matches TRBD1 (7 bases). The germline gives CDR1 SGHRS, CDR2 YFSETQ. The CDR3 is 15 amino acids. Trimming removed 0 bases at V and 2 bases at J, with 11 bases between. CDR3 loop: CASSLGRGQQETQYF. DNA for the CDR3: TGCGCCAGCAGCTTGGGGAGGGGACAGCAAGAGACCCAGTACTTC.

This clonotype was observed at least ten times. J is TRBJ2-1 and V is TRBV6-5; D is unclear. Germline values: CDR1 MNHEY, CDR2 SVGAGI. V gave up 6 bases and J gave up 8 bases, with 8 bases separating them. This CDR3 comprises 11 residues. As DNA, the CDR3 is TGTGCCAGCAGGAAAGGGTATGAGCAGTTCTTC. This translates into CASRKGYEQFF.

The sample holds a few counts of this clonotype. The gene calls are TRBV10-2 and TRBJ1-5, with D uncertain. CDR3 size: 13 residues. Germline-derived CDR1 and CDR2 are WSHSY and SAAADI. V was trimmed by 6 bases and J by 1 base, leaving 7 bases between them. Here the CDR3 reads CASRAGSNQPQHF. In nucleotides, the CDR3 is TGCGCCAGCAGAGCCGGGAGCAATCAGCCCCAGCATTTT.

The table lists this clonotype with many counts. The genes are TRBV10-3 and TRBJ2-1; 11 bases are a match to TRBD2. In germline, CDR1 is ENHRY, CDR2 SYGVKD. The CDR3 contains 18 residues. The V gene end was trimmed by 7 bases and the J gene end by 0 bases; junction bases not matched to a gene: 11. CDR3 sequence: CAIKSSGLAESSYNEQFF. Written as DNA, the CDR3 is TGTGCCATCAAATCATCGGGACTAGCGGAAAGCTCCTACAATGAGCAGTTCTTC.

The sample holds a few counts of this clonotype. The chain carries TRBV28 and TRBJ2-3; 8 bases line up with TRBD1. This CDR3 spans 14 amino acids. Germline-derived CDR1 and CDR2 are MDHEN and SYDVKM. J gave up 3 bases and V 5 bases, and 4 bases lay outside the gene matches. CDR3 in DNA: TGTGCCAGCAGTGAGACAGGGGCGACAGATACGCAGTATTTT. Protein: CASSETGATDTQYF.

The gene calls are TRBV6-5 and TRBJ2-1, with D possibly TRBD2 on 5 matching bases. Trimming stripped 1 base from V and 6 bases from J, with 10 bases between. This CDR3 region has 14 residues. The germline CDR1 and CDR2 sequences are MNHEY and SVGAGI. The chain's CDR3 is CASSYWLAPNEQFF. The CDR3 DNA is TGTGCCAGCAGTTACTGGCTAGCACCCAATGAGCAGTTCTTC.

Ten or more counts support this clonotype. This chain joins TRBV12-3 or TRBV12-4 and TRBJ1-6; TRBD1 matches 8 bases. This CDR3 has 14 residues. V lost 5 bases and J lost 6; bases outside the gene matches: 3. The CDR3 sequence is CASSGTGANSPLHF. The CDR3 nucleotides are TGTGCCAGCAGTGGGACAGGCGCTAATTCACCCCTCCACTTT.

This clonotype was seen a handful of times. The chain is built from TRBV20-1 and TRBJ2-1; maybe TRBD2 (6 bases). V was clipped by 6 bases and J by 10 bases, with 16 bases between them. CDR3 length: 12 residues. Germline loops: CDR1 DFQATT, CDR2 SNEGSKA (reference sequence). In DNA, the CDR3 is TGCAGTGCCAAAATCCGACTAGAGGAGCAGTTCTTC. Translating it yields CSAKIRLEEQFF.